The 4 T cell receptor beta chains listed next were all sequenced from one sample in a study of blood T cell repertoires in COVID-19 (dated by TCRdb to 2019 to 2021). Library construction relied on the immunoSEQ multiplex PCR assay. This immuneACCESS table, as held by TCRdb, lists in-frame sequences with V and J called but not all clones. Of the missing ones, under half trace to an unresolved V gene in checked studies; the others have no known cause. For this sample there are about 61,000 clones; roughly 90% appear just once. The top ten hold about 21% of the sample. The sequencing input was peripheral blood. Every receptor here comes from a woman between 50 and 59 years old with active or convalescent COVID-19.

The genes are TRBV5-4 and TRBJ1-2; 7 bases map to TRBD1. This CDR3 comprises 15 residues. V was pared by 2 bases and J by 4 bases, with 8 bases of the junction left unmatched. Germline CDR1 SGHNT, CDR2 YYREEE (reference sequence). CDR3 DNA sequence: TGTGCCAGCAGCTTCCGAGACAGGGCAATCTATGGCTACACCTTC. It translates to CASSFRDRAIYGYTF.

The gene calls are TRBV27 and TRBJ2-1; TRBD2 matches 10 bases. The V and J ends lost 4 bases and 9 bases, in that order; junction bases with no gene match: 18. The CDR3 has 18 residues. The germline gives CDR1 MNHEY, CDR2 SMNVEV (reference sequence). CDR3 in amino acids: CASSSTSLASGSGGEQFF. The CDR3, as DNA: TGTGCCAGCAGTTCCACCTCTTTGGCTAGCGGGAGTGGCGGTGAGCAGTTCTTC.

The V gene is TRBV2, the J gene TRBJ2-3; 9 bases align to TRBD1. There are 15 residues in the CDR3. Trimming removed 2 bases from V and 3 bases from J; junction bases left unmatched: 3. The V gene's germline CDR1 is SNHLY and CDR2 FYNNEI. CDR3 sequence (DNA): TGTGCCAGCAGTGAAATAGGACAGGGGACAGATACGCAGTATTTT. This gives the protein CASSEIGQGTDTQYF.

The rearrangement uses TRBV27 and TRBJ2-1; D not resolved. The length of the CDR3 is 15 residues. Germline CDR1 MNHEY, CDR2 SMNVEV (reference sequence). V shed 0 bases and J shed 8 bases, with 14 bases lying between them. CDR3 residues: CASSLSQKIADEQFF. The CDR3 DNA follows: TGTGCCAGCAGTTTATCGCAGAAAATCGCTGATGAGCAGTTCTTC.